This is a list of T cell receptor beta chains from one sample in a study of cytomegalovirus exposure and HLA in healthy donors. Profiling relied on immunoSEQ multiplex PCR, and the TCRdb table lists in-frame clones only, not all of them. The data show 150,000 or so clones, almost 80% seen once. Specimen: PBMCs. The receptors stem from a man aged 35-49 years in good health and CMV-seropositive. Each CDR3 is given with its conserved first and last residue. Fields, in order: CDR3 length, J gene, D gene, clone size, V gene, CDR3 DNA, CDR3 protein. The D gene is left open where the match is weak. Clone size is given for some rows only: seen once, a few or many times, or a class if the clone is expanded.

len: 14; j_gene: TRBJ1-2; d_gene: TRBD1; abundance: -; v_gene: TRBV9; CDR3nt: TGTGCCAGCAGCGTACAGGGGGCTAACTATGGCTACACCTTC; CDR3aa: CASSVQGANYGYTF
len: 18; j_gene: TRBJ2-1; d_gene: TRBD1; abundance: -; v_gene: TRBV27; CDR3nt: TGTGCCAGCCCCCCTTACCCCCGGACAGGGGGGCCTCAAAGGGAGCAGTTCTTC; CDR3aa: CASPPYPRTGGPQREQFF
len: 15; j_gene: TRBJ1-4; d_gene: -; abundance: -; v_gene: TRBV9; CDR3nt: TGTGCCAGCAGCCCGAGGGGGGGGGCTAATGAAAAACTGTTTTTT; CDR3aa: CASSPRGGANEKLFF
len: 15; j_gene: TRBJ2-6; d_gene: TRBD2; abundance: -; v_gene: TRBV5-1; CDR3nt: TGCGCCAGCAGTGAGAAGGGGAGCGGGGCCAACGGCCTGACTTTC; CDR3aa: CASSEKGSGANGLTF
len: 13; j_gene: TRBJ2-7; d_gene: -; abundance: -; v_gene: TRBV27; CDR3nt: TGTGCCAGCAGTCCTCGGGAAACCAACGAGCAGTACTTC; CDR3aa: CASSPRETNEQYF
len: 15; j_gene: TRBJ2-1; d_gene: -; abundance: -; v_gene: TRBV5-1; CDR3nt: TGCGCCAGCAGCCCGGAAAACGGGAGAGTATTTGTACAGTTCTTC; CDR3aa: CASSPENGRVFVQFF
len: 17; j_gene: TRBJ2-3; d_gene: -; abundance: -; v_gene: TRBV6-1; CDR3nt: TGTGCCAGCAGTGAAGCTCTTGGGGCGGCTGGCACAGATACGCAGTATTTT; CDR3aa: CASSEALGAAGTDTQYF
len: 14; j_gene: TRBJ2-3; d_gene: -; abundance: once; v_gene: TRBV11-3; CDR3nt: TGTGCCAGCAGCTGGGTAAGGGGCCCAGATACGCAGTATTTT; CDR3aa: CASSWVRGPDTQYF
len: 14; j_gene: TRBJ2-7; d_gene: -; abundance: -; v_gene: TRBV28; CDR3nt: TGTGCCAGCAGCAAACAGGGATCGGCCTACGAGCAGTACTTC; CDR3aa: CASSKQGSAYEQYF
len: 18; j_gene: TRBJ2-7; d_gene: TRBD2; abundance: -; v_gene: TRBV4-1; CDR3nt: TGCGCCAGCAGCCAAGCCCCCGCTAGCGGGAATCCTTCCTACGAGCAGTACTTC; CDR3aa: CASSQAPASGNPSYEQYF
len: 14; j_gene: TRBJ2-5; d_gene: TRBD2; abundance: -; v_gene: TRBV2; CDR3nt: TGTGCCAGCAGTGGGCTGACTAGCGAGGAGACCCAGTACTTC; CDR3aa: CASSGLTSEETQYF
len: 12; j_gene: TRBJ2-3; d_gene: -; abundance: once; v_gene: TRBV27; CDR3nt: TGTGCCAGCAGTCCGTCACCGGGTACGCAGTATTTT; CDR3aa: CASSPSPGTQYF
len: 15; j_gene: TRBJ1-2; d_gene: -; abundance: -; v_gene: TRBV19; CDR3nt: TGTGCCAGTAGTATGAAAAGACACCTCGCTAATGGCTACACCTTC; CDR3aa: CASSMKRHLANGYTF
len: 14; j_gene: TRBJ1-1; d_gene: TRBD1; abundance: -; v_gene: TRBV5-1; CDR3nt: TGCGCCAGCAGCTTCCAGGGGGGGAACACTGAAGCTTTCTTT; CDR3aa: CASSFQGGNTEAFF
len: 15; j_gene: TRBJ1-5; d_gene: -; abundance: -; v_gene: TRBV6-1; CDR3nt: TGTGCCAGCAGTGAACCAGGGGTTAGCAATCAGCCCCAGCATTTT; CDR3aa: CASSEPGVSNQPQHF
len: 15; j_gene: TRBJ2-7; d_gene: TRBD1; abundance: few; v_gene: TRBV4-2; CDR3nt: TGTGCCAGCAGCCCGGCGCGGACAGGGGTATACGAGCAGTACTTC; CDR3aa: CASSPARTGVYEQYF
len: 16; j_gene: TRBJ2-3; d_gene: -; abundance: -; v_gene: TRBV19; CDR3nt: TGTGCCAGTAGCGCCCTTATGGCGGGGACCACAGATACGCAGTATTTT; CDR3aa: CASSALMAGTTDTQYF
len: 17; j_gene: TRBJ2-7; d_gene: -; abundance: once; v_gene: TRBV27; CDR3nt: TGTGCCAGCAGTTTATCGAGAGTGTCTGGACAGATCTACGAGCAGTACTTC; CDR3aa: CASSLSRVSGQIYEQYF
len: 14; j_gene: TRBJ2-7; d_gene: TRBD2; abundance: -; v_gene: TRBV18; CDR3nt: TGTGCCAGCTCACCTACTAGCGGGAGTAGGGAGCAGTACTTC; CDR3aa: CASSPTSGSREQYF
len: 12; j_gene: TRBJ1-4; d_gene: -; abundance: -; v_gene: TRBV30; CDR3nt: TGTGCCTGGAGTAATCTCGGGGAAAAACTGTTTTTT; CDR3aa: CAWSNLGEKLFF
len: 14; j_gene: TRBJ2-7; d_gene: -; abundance: -; v_gene: TRBV10-1; CDR3nt: TGCGCCAGCAGTAGGGACTCCAGCTCCTACGAGCAGTACTTC; CDR3aa: CASSRDSSSYEQYF
len: 13; j_gene: TRBJ2-1; d_gene: TRBD2; abundance: -; v_gene: TRBV2; CDR3nt: TGTGCCAGCAAGACTAGCGGGAGGGCGGGTGCGTTCTTC; CDR3aa: CASKTSGRAGAFF
len: 16; j_gene: TRBJ2-7; d_gene: -; abundance: -; v_gene: TRBV6-6; CDR3nt: TGTGCCAGCAGCCACCCTTCTAGCGAATCACACTACGAGCAGTACTTC; CDR3aa: CASSHPSSESHYEQYF
len: 17; j_gene: TRBJ2-5; d_gene: TRBD2; abundance: -; v_gene: TRBV9; CDR3nt: TGTGCCAGCAGCGCCATAGCGGGACTAGCGGTACAAGAGACCCAGTACTTC; CDR3aa: CASSAIAGLAVQETQYF
len: 16; j_gene: TRBJ1-1; d_gene: TRBD1; abundance: -; v_gene: TRBV5-6; CDR3nt: TGTGCCAGCAGCCCCGGACAGGGGGCAGTGAACACTGAAGCTTTCTTT; CDR3aa: CASSPGQGAVNTEAFF
len: 15; j_gene: TRBJ1-1; d_gene: -; abundance: -; v_gene: TRBV18; CDR3nt: TGTGCCAGCTCACCAAATGAGGGATCGAACACTGAAGCTTTCTTT; CDR3aa: CASSPNEGSNTEAFF
len: 13; j_gene: TRBJ1-1; d_gene: -; abundance: -; v_gene: TRBV5-1; CDR3nt: TGCGCCAGCAGCCCGGGACACAACACTGAAGCTTTCTTT; CDR3aa: CASSPGHNTEAFF
len: 14; j_gene: TRBJ1-5; d_gene: TRBD1; abundance: -; v_gene: TRBV6-1; CDR3nt: TGTGCCAGCACCAACGGACAGGGACATCAGCCCCAGCATTTT; CDR3aa: CASTNGQGHQPQHF